The 2 T cell receptor beta chains below come from one sample, sequenced in a study of T-cell reconstitution after alpha-beta-depleted transplantation in children. This sample's TCRbeta library carried unique molecular identifier barcodes. TCRdb fed the PCR reads into MiXCR, producing one record per CDR3 protein. The sample lists some 490,000 distinct CDR3 sequences; 9.5% to 15% were seen once. The sample consisted of PBMCs from the stem cell graft donor, taken from the stem cell graft. The source of these receptors is a human donor who donated a stem cell graft to a child with combined immunodeficiency.

In its sample, this clonotype was seen a few times. This sequence joins TRBV5-1 and TRBJ2-7; TRBD1 is a possible D gene (6 bases). The CDR3 has 14 amino acids. Trimming removed 2 bases from V and 2 bases from J, with 11 bases in between. Germline V gene lookup returns CDR1 SGHRS and CDR2 YFSETQ. The CDR3 reads CASSFLRGPYEQYF. The CDR3 coding sequence is TGCGCCAGCAGCTTCCTCAGGGGTCCCTACGAGCAGTACTTC.

In this sample, this clonotype turned up many times. This chain links TRBV7-2 with TRBJ2-5; 11 bases map to TRBD2. After removal of 5 bases from V and 5 bases from J, the junction contained 4 bases not matched to a gene. Germline CDR1 and CDR2: SGHTA and FQGNSA. The CDR3 is 14 amino acids. The CDR3 nucleotides read TGTGCCAGCAGCGGTAGCGGGGGGGCTGAGACCCAGTACTTC. Translating gives CASSGSGGAETQYF.